This entry describes one T cell receptor beta chain. What it recognizes is unknown. These data are taken from a study of tumor-infiltrating lymphocytes in localized non-small cell lung cancer. Overall study: Several tumor histologies, both smoking statuses, and some post-neoadjuvant chemotherapy samples were included. Whole-study findings and limits: TCRbeta sequencing showed higher T cell infiltration in tumors than uninvolved lung.

Here immunoSEQ multiplex PCR was the method, and the copy in TCRdb shows in-frame clones only, minus some. The profile shows about 21,000 clones, over 70% of them singletons. The CDR3 covers 13 residues. Germline V gene sequence: CDR1 MRHNA, CDR2 SNTAGT. V gave up 4 bases and J gave up 6 bases, with 10 bases separating them. The sequence came from a human donor with non-small cell lung cancer. V gene TRBV6-4 combines with J gene TRBJ1-5; tentative D call: TRBD1 (5 bases). The sample was lung tumor tissue. CDR3 coding DNA: TGTGCCAGCAGTGTTGGGAGGGGTCAGCCCCAGCATTTT. Translation: CASSVGRGQPQHF.